These 27 T cell receptor beta chains were all obtained from the same sample, sequenced in a study of T-cell memory formation after mild COVID-19. TCRdb reanalysed the 5' RACE reads using MiXCR and keeps one entry per CDR3 protein. The sample contains 200,000 to 250,000 distinct CDR3 sequences, roughly 9.4% of which appear only once. The sequencing sample was made of PBMCs or a T cell subset sorted from them (not recorded which). These receptors all come from a man aged 18-30 years who had mild COVID-19 (a few samples of this study predate the infection). Cell type and time point are not known.

The chain carries TRBV9 and TRBJ2-7, with D tentatively TRBD1 (6 bases). The CDR3 sequence is 14 residues long. CDR1 is SGDLS, CDR2 YYNGEE, per germline. V was trimmed by 6 bases and J by 0 bases, leaving 13 bases between them. CDR3 sequence reads: CASTKDSNSYEQYF. DNA for the CDR3: TGTGCCAGCACCAAGGACAGTAACTCCTACGAGCAGTACTTC.

This clonotype came up many times. This chain connects TRBV11-2 to TRBJ2-5; no definite D call. The CDR3 covers 13 residues. Trimming pared 5 bases from V and 4 bases from J, leaving 11 bases between. The germline V gene has CDR1 SGHAT and CDR2 FQNNGV. This chain's CDR3 is CASSLRWGETQYF. DNA of the CDR3: TGTGCCAGCAGCCTACGATGGGGAGAGACCCAGTACTTC.

This clonotype was observed a few times. The V and J genes are TRBV20-1 and TRBJ1-3; tentatively, D is TRBD1 (6 bases). V shed 5 bases and J shed 0 bases, with 11 bases lying between them. CDR1 is DFQATT and CDR2 is SNEGSKA in the germline V gene (reference sequence). The CDR3 runs to 14 residues. CDR3 loop: CSALDRNSGNTIYF. In nucleotides, the CDR3 is TGCAGTGCTCTGGACAGAAACTCTGGAAACACCATATATTTT.

This clonotype showed up many times. The genes are TRBV13 and TRBJ2-1, with 13 bases that match TRBD2. The CDR3 is 17 residues long. The V gene's germline CDR1 is PRHDT and CDR2 FYEKMQ (reference sequence). The junction had 4 bases not matched to a gene; V was cut back by 0 bases and J by 5 bases. The chain's CDR3 is CASSLGLGTSGDNEQFF. The CDR3 DNA is TGTGCCAGCAGCTTAGGCTTAGGGACTAGCGGGGACAATGAGCAGTTCTTC.

This clonotype was counted at least ten times. The chain has TRBV28 and TRBJ2-2, with 7 nucleotides matching TRBD2. Germline V CDR1 and CDR2: MDHEN, SYDVKM. With 8 bases clipped from V and 6 bases from J, the junction kept 3 bases outside the gene matches. The CDR3 covers 12 residues. The CDR3 nucleotides are TGTGCCAGCGGGGGGGGTGCCGGGGAGCTGTTTTTT. Protein product: CASGGGAGELFF.

In its sample, this clonotype was seen a few times. The gene calls are TRBV6-2 or TRBV6-3 and TRBJ2-5; 7 bases align to TRBD2. The V segment lost 8 bases and the J segment 0 bases; nucleotides outside the gene matches: 12. The CDR3 contains 16 residues. The germline V gene has CDR1 MNHEY and CDR2 SVGEGT. The CDR3 coding sequence is TGTGCCAGCCGAGATCCGACGGGGGGACACCAAGAGACCCAGTACTTC. This translates into CASRDPTGGHQETQYF.

V gene TRBV3-1 combines with J gene TRBJ1-3; D remains unclear. Trimming removed 4 bases at V and 3 bases at J, with 7 bases between. The CDR3 has 13 residues. Per germline, CDR1 LGHDT and CDR2 YNNKEL (reference sequence). CDR3 sequence: CASSPVNGNTIYF. CDR3 DNA sequence: TGTGCCAGCAGCCCGGTGAATGGAAACACCATATATTTT.

This clonotype was recorded a few times. This rearrangement joins TRBV29-1 to TRBJ2-5, with TRBD1 identical over 9 bases. The germline CDR1 and CDR2 sequences are SQVTM and ANQGSEA. With V trimmed by 7 bases and J by 5 bases, 8 bases remained unmatched. The length of the CDR3 is 13 residues. For the CDR3, the DNA is TGCAGCGCCGGGACAGGGAGTTTGGAGACCCAGTACTTC. The encoded protein is CSAGTGSLETQYF.

The table lists this clonotype with many counts. The V call is TRBV20-1, the J call TRBJ2-1, with D perhaps TRBD2 (7 bases). From germline, CDR1 is DFQATT and CDR2 SNEGSKA (reference sequence). This CDR3 has 16 amino acids. V lost 0 bases and J lost 3, with 15 bases in between. CDR3 protein: CSARDPAGAVYNEQFF. In DNA form, the CDR3 reads TGCAGTGCTAGAGATCCCGCGGGGGCGGTCTACAATGAGCAGTTCTTC.

The table lists this clonotype with a few counts. The V gene is TRBV12-3 or TRBV12-4, the J gene TRBJ1-2, with a weak D call TRBD1 (6 bases). The CDR3 has 12 amino acids. Trimming took off 8 bases at V and 4 bases at J, with 11 bases between the two ends. The CDR3 sequence: CASATGSYGYTF. The CDR3 DNA reads as TGTGCCAGCGCGACAGGATCCTATGGCTACACCTTC.

This clonotype was observed a handful of times. The CDR3 spells CASSQDAHGAGTTEAFF. Written as DNA, the CDR3 is TGTGCCAGCAGCCAAGATGCGCACGGGGCTGGGACCACTGAAGCTTTCTTT. The rearrangement joins TRBV4-2 to TRBJ1-1, with D tentatively TRBD1 (5 bases). In germline, CDR1 is LGHNA, CDR2 YNFKEQ. The CDR3 is 17 residues long. V shed 0 bases and J shed 4 bases, with 18 bases lying between them.

This clonotype has ten or more counts. The V and J genes are TRBV12-3 or TRBV12-4 and TRBJ1-5; TRBD1 is a possible D gene (6 bases). Trimming cost V 6 bases and J 7 bases, with 13 bases left between them. The CDR3 runs to 13 residues. The CDR3 DNA sequence: TGTGCCAGCAGCCGGGACACATACCAGCCCCAGCATTTT. It yields the protein CASSRDTYQPQHF.

This clonotype showed up just a few times. The chain combines TRBV18 with TRBJ2-3, with D possibly called TRBD1 or TRBD2 (5 bases each). This CDR3 is 14 amino acids long. Between the trimmed V and J ends, which lost 3 bases and 2 bases, there was a span of 9 bases. In germline, CDR1 is KGHSH, CDR2 LQKENI. DNA for the CDR3: TGTGCCAGCTCACCGGGACCCAACACAGATACGCAGTATTTT. Amino acids: CASSPGPNTDTQYF.

Only a few counts were recorded for this clonotype. The chain links TRBV6-2 or TRBV6-3 to TRBJ2-3; no clear D gene. Germline-derived CDR1 and CDR2 are MNHEY and SVGEGT. The CDR3 consists of 12 residues. The V gene lost 3 bases and the J gene lost 2 bases, with 3 bases spanning the gap. The CDR3 DNA reads as TGTGCCAGCAGTTATGTCACAGATACGCAGTATTTT. Amino acids: CASSYVTDTQYF.

The chain joins TRBV4-3 to TRBJ1-1, with D possibly TRBD1 on 5 matching bases. This CDR3 spans 14 amino acids. Trimming left V 3 bases short and J 4 bases short, with 12 bases between. The germline V gene has CDR1 LGHNA and CDR2 YSLEER. CDR3 amino acids: CASSHRGGITEAFF. DNA for the CDR3: TGCGCCAGCAGCCACCGCGGGGGGATCACTGAAGCTTTCTTT.

This rearrangement joins TRBV4-1 to TRBJ2-2; D tentatively fits TRBD1 or TRBD2 (6 bases each). Trimming removed 4 bases from V and 4 bases from J, with 13 bases in between. Germline lookup yields CDR1 MGHRA and CDR2 YSYEKL. The CDR3 has 15 amino acids. The CDR3 spells CASSRSSGATGELFF. The CDR3 DNA is TGCGCCAGCAGCCGAAGCTCGGGGGCCACCGGGGAGCTGTTTTTT.

This clonotype has just a few counts. This rearrangement joins TRBV27 to TRBJ2-4, with 8 bases lining up with TRBD1. V trimming: 6 bases; J trimming: 7 bases; junction bases outside the gene matches: 11. The CDR3 has 15 amino acids. CDR1 and CDR2 (germline): MNHEY, SMNVEV (reference sequence). CDR3: CASSPADRAYNIQYF. The CDR3 bases are TGTGCCAGCAGCCCCGCGGACAGGGCATATAACATTCAGTACTTC.

This clonotype was observed a few times. The chain couples TRBV27 to TRBJ1-2; 9 bases map to TRBD1. V lost 3 bases, J lost 3 bases, and 8 bases stayed unmatched. Germline-derived CDR1 and CDR2 are MNHEY and SMNVEV (reference sequence). This CDR3 is 16 amino acids long. Here the CDR3 reads CASSFSQGQGHYGYTF. The CDR3 coding sequence is TGTGCCAGCAGTTTCTCCCAAGGACAGGGGCACTATGGCTACACCTTC.

Many counts were recorded for this clonotype. The chain uses TRBV20-1 and TRBJ1-6; possible D gene TRBD1, 6 bases. Trimming stripped 5 bases from V and 5 bases from J, with 13 bases between. In germline, CDR1 is DFQATT, CDR2 SNEGSKA (reference sequence). CDR3 length equals 14 residues. CDR3 in DNA: TGCAGTGCTCCACGGGGGGCCAATAATTCACCCCTCCACTTT. Encoded protein: CSAPRGANNSPLHF.

This rearrangement joins TRBV7-2 to TRBJ1-1; TRBD1 matches 9 bases. The junction had 7 bases not matched to a gene; V was cut back by 3 bases and J by 5 bases. Germline V gives CDR1 SGHTA, CDR2 FQGNSA. This CDR3 is built from 15 residues. Written as DNA, the CDR3 is TGTGCCAGCAGCTTCGATGGACAGGGGCGGACTGAAGCTTTCTTT. Its protein is CASSFDGQGRTEAFF. Using reference TRBV7-2 and TRBJ1-1 for the parts outside the CDR3, the full variable domain is GAGVSQSPSNKVTEKGKDVELRCDPISGHTALYWYRQSLGQGLEFLIYFQGNSAPDKSGLPSDRFSAERTGGSVSTLTIQRTQQEDSAVYLCASSFDGQGRTEAFFGQGTRLTVV.

The V call is TRBV4-1, the J call TRBJ1-3, with D unclear. CDR1 and CDR2 (germline): MGHRA, YSYEKL. This CDR3 spans 13 amino acids. V gave up 1 base and J gave up 12 bases, with 13 bases separating them. The CDR3 nucleotides are TGCGCCAGCAGCCAAGGGTTCTCGGGATTCATATATTTT. Encoded protein: CASSQGFSGFIYF.

This clonotype was seen more than once but under ten times. The chain joins TRBV12-3 or TRBV12-4 to TRBJ1-5; perhaps TRBD1 as D (6 bases). The length of the CDR3 is 14 residues. V lost 7 bases to trimming and J lost 2 bases, with 12 bases between them. The CDR3 DNA reads TGTGCCAGCACGGGGGGCGACGGCAATCAGCCCCAGCATTTT. Translation gives CASTGGDGNQPQHF.

The chain combines TRBV7-2 with TRBJ2-3; TRBD2 matches 16 bases. In germline, CDR1 is SGHTA, CDR2 FQGNSA. The CDR3 totals 17 residues. Unmatched junction bases numbered 6, after V lost 5 bases and J lost 4 bases. The CDR3 spells CASSPPGTSGGADTQYF. CDR3 DNA: TGTGCCAGCAGCCCACCAGGGACTAGCGGGGGGGCAGATACGCAGTATTTT. The complete variable domain, with remaining parts taken from reference TRBV7-2 and TRBJ2-3, reads GAGVSQSPSNKVTEKGKDVELRCDPISGHTALYWYRQSLGQGLEFLIYFQGNSAPDKSGLPSDRFSAERTGGSVSTLTIQRTQQEDSAVYLCASSPPGTSGGADTQYFGPGTRLTVL.

This clonotype showed up many times. The rearrangement uses TRBV19 and TRBJ2-5, with 10 bases that match TRBD2. The CDR3 extends over 12 amino acids. Trimming removed 4 bases from V and 7 bases from J; junction bases left unmatched: 0. Germline V CDR1 and CDR2: LNHDA, SQIVND (reference sequence). CDR3 residues: CASSTSGGTQYF. CDR3 coding DNA: TGTGCCAGTAGTACTAGCGGGGGGACCCAGTACTTC.

This clonotype appeared a few times. The V call is TRBV6-2 or TRBV6-3, the J call TRBJ2-3, with D perhaps TRBD2 (6 bases). The CDR3 is 12 amino acids. V was shortened by 5 bases and J by 6 bases, with 9 bases between the two germline ends. Germline values: CDR1 MNHEY, CDR2 SVGEGT. This CDR3 reads CASSATRDTQYF. CDR3 in DNA: TGTGCCAGCAGTGCGACTAGGGATACGCAGTATTTT.

This clonotype was seen more than once but under ten times. The chain combines TRBV30 with TRBJ2-7; 7 bases line up with TRBD1. V gave up 5 bases and J gave up 3 bases; unmatched junction bases: 4. The CDR3 runs 12 residues. Per germline, CDR1 GTSNPN and CDR2 SVGIG (reference sequence). CDR3 residues: CAWDREGYEQYF. The CDR3 DNA follows: TGTGCCTGGGACAGGGAAGGCTACGAGCAGTACTTC.

The chain employs TRBV5-1 and TRBJ2-3; D is unresolved. Germline V lookup: CDR1 SGHRS, CDR2 YFSETQ. Trimming pared 3 bases from V and 6 bases from J, leaving 11 bases between. The CDR3 is made up of 13 amino acids. CDR3 DNA sequence: TGCGCCAGCAGCTCGGCTTGGCAGGATACGCAGTATTTT. Translated: CASSSAWQDTQYF.